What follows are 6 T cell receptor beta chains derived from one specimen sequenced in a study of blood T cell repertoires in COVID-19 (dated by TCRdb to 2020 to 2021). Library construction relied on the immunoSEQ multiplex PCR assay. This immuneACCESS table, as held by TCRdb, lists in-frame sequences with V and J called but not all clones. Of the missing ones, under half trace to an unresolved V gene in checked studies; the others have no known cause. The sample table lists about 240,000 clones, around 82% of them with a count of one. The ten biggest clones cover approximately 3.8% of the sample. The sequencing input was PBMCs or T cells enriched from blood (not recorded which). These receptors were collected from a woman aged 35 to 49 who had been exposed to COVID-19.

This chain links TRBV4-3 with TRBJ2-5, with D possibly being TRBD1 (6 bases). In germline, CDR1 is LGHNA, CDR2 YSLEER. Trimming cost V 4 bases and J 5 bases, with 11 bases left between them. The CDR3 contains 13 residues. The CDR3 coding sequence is TGCGCCAGCAGCCCCGGGACACTGGAGACCCAGTACTTC. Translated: CASSPGTLETQYF.

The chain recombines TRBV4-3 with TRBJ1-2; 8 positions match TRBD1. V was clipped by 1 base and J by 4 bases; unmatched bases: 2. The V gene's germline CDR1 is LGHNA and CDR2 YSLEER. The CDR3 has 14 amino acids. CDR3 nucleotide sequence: TGCGCCAGCAGCCAAGGTCAGGGGGCCTATGGCTACACCTTC. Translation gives CASSQGQGAYGYTF.

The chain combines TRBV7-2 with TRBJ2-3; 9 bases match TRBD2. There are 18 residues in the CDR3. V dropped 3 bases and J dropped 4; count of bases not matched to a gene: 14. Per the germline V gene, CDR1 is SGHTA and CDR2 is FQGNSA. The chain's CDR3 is CASSFSTGAASGADTQYF. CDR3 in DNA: TGTGCCAGCAGCTTTAGTACTGGTGCGGCTAGCGGGGCAGATACGCAGTATTTT. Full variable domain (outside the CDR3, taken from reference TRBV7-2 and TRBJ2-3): GAGVSQSPSNKVTEKGKDVELRCDPISGHTALYWYRQSLGQGLEFLIYFQGNSAPDKSGLPSDRFSAERTGGSVSTLTIQRTQQEDSAVYLCASSFSTGAASGADTQYFGPGTRLTVL.

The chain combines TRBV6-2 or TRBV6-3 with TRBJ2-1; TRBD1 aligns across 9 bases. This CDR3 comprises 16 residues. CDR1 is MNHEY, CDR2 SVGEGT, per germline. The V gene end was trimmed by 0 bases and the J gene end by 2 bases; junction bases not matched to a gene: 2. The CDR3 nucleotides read TGTGCCAGCAGTTACTCATGGACAGGGGCCTACAATGAGCAGTTCTTC. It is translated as CASSYSWTGAYNEQFF.

The CDR3 spells CSVGTHLGYTF. CDR3 coding DNA: TGCAGCGTGGGGACACATTTGGGCTACACCTTC. V usage is TRBV29-1 and J usage is TRBJ1-2; D might be TRBD1 (6 bases). This CDR3 is built from 11 residues. The V end was cut by 6 bases, the J end by 8 bases, with 13 bases between. Germline CDR1 reads SQVTM; CDR2 reads ANQGSEA.

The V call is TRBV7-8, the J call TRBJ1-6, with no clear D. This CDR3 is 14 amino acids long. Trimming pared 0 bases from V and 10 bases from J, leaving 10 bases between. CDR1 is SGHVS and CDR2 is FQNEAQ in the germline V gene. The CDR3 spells CASSLAGSGSPLHF. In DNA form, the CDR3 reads TGTGCCAGCAGCTTAGCAGGGAGTGGGTCACCCCTCCACTTT.